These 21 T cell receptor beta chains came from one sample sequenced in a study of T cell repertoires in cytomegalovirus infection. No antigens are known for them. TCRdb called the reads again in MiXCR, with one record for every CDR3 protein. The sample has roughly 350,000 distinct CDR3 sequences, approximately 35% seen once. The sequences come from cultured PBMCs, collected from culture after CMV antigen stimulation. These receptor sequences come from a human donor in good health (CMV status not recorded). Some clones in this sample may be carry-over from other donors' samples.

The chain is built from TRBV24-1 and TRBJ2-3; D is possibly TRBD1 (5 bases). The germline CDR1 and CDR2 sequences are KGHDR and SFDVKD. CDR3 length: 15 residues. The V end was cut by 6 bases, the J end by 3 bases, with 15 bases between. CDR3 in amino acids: CATSFPQGSTDTQYF. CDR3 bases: TGTGCCACCAGTTTCCCCCAGGGCTCGACAGATACGCAGTATTTT.

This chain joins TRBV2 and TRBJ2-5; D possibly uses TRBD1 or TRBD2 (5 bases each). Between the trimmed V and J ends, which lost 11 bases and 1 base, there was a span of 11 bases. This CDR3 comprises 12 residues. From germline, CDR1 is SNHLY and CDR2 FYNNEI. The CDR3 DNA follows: TGTGCCGACGGGACCACCCAAGAGACCCAGTACTTC. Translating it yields CADGTTQETQYF.

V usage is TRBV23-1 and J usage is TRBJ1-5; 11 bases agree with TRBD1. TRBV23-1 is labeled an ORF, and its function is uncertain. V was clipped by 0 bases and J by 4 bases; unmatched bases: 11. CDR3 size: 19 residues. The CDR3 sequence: CASSQSAWDRGKTNQPQHF. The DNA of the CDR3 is TGCGCCAGCAGTCAATCAGCCTGGGACAGGGGGAAAACGAATCAGCCCCAGCATTTT.

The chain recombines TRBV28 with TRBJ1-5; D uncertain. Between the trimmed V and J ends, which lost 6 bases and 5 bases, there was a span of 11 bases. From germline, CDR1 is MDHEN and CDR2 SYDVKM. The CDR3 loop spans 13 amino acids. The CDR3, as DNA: TGTGCCAGCAGCCATCTCGATGATCAGCCCCAGCATTTT. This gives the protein CASSHLDDQPQHF.

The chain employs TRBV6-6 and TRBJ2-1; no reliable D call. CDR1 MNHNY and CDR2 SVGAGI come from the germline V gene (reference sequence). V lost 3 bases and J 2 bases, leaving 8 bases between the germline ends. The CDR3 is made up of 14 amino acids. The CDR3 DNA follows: TGTGCCAGCAGTTATTCCCAGCCCTACAATGAGCAGTTCTTC. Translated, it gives CASSYSQPYNEQFF.

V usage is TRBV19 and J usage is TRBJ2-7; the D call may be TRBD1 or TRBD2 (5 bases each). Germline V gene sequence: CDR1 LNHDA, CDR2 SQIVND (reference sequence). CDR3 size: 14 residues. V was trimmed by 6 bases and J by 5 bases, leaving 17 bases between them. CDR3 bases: TGTGCCAGTAGGGGGGACCGATTGAACCACGAGCAGTACTTC. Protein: CASRGDRLNHEQYF.

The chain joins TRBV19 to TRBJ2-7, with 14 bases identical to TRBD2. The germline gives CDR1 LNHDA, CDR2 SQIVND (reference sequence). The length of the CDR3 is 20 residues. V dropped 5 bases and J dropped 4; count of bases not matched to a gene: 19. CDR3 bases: TGTGCCAGTAGTGTCCTAAATCCGGGACTAGCGGGAGAAAACGTGTACGAGCAGTACTTC. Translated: CASSVLNPGLAGENVYEQYF.

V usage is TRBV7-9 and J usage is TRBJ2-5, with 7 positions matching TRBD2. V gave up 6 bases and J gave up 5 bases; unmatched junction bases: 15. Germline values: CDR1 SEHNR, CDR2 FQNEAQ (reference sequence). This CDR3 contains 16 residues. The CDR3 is CASSATTGTIGETQYF. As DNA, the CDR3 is TGTGCCAGCAGTGCAACAACCGGGACTATTGGCGAGACCCAGTACTTC.

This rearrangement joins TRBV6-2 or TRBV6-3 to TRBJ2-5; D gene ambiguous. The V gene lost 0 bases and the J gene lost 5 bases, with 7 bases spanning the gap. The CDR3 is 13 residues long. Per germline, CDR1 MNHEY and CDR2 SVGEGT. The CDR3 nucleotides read TGTGCCAGCAGTTACTCGAGGCGGGAGACCCAGTACTTC. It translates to CASSYSRRETQYF.

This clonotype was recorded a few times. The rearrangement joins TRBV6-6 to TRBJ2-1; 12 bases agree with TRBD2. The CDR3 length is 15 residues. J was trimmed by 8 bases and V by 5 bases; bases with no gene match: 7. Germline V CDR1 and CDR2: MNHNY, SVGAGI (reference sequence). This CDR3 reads CASSQTSGRFDEQFF. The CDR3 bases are TGTGCCAGCAGTCAGACTAGCGGGAGATTCGATGAGCAGTTCTTC.

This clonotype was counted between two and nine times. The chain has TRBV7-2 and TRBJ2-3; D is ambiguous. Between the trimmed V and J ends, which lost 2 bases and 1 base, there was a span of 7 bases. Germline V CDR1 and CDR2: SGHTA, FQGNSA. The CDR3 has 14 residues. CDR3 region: CASSLWPGTDTQYF. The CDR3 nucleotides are TGTGCCAGCAGCTTATGGCCCGGCACAGATACGCAGTATTTT.

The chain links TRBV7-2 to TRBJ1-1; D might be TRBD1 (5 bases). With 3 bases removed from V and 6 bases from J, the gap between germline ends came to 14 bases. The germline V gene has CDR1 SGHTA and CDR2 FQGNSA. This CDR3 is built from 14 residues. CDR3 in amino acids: CASSFSVDKAEAFF. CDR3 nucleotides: TGTGCCAGCAGCTTTTCAGTGGACAAGGCTGAAGCTTTCTTT.

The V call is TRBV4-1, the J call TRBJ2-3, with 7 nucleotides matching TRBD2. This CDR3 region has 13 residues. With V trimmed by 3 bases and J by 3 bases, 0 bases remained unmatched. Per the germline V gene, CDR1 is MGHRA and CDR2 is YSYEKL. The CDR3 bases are TGCGCCAGCAGCCAGCGGGGGACAGATACGCAGTATTTT. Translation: CASSQRGTDTQYF.

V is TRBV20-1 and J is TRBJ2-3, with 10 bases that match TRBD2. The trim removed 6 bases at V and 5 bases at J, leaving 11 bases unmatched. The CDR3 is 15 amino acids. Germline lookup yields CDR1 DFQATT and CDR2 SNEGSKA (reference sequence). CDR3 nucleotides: TGCAGTGCCGGGACAGCGGGAGGGCCTTTAGATACGCAGTATTTT. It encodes CSAGTAGGPLDTQYF.

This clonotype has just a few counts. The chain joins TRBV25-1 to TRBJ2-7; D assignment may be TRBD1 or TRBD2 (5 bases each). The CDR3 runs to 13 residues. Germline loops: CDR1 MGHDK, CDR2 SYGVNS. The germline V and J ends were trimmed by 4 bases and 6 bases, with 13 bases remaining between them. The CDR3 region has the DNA TGTGCCAGCAGTGCGGCGGGTAGGGGCGAGCAGTACTTC. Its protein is CASSAAGRGEQYF.

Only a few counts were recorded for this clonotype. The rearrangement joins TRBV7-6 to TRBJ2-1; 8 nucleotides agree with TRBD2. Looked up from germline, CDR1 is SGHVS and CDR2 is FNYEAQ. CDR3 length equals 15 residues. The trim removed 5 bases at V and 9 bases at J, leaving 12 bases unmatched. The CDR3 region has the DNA TGTGCCAGCAGCCCTCAGGGAGCGGGAGTGGGTGAGCAGTTCTTC. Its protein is CASSPQGAGVGEQFF.

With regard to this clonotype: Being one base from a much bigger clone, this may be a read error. The CDR3, as DNA: TGTGCCAGCAGCTTAACTAGCCAGAGCTCCTACAATGAGCAGTTCTTC. This translates into CASSLTSQSSYNEQFF. J is TRBJ2-1 and V is TRBV11-2; TRBD2 is a possible D gene (6 bases). V was pared by 2 bases and J by 0 bases, with 11 bases between. Germline CDR1 is SGHAT and CDR2 is FQNNGV. The CDR3 has 16 residues.

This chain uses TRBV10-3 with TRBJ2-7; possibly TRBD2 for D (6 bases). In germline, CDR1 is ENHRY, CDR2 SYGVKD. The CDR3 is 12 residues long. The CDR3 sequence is CATGDHSYEQYF. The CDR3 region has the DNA TGTGCAACGGGGGACCATTCCTACGAGCAGTACTTC.

CDR3 protein: CAVAGPRAGELFF. The CDR3 DNA reads as TGTGCAGTGGCCGGCCCCAGAGCCGGGGAGCTGTTTTTT. The chain is built from TRBV6-2 or TRBV6-3 and TRBJ2-2, with D hard to call. The CDR3 runs 13 residues. Looked up from germline, CDR1 is MNHEY and CDR2 is SVGEGT.

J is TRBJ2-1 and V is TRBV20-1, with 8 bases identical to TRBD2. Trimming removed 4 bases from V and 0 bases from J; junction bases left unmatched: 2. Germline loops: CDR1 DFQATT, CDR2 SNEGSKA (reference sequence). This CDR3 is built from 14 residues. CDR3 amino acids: CSATGGPSYNEQFF. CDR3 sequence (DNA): TGCAGTGCTACGGGAGGGCCCTCCTACAATGAGCAGTTCTTC.

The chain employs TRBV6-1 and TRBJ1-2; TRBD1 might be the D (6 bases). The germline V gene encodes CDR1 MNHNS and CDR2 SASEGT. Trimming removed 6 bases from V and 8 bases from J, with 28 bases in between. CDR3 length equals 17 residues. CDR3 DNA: TGTGCCAGCAGCCCCGAGGGGGGGTCGGGCTGGTCTGGGGGCTACACCTTC. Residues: CASSPEGGSGWSGGYTF.